Included here is one TCR beta chain sequence, with context. What it recognizes is unknown. The data were taken from a study of cytomegalovirus exposure and HLA in healthy donors. In the study overall: Samples from HLA-typed donors yielded approximately 88 million unique TCRs in an early data release.

Study findings and constraints: Most TCR sequences were rare, but some public TCRs occurred in many donors. Cytomegalovirus association was listed for under 200 TCR beta chains.

The PCR ran on 60 Vbeta and 13 Jbeta primers. Clones were sequenced by immunoSEQ multiplex PCR, and TCRdb holds only the in-frame ones, with some missing. The table includes more than 150,000 clones, around 80% detected once. There are 15 residues in the CDR3. Germline assignment: CDR1 SGHTA and CDR2 FQGNSA. Between the trimmed V and J ends, which lost 5 bases and 3 bases, there was a span of 16 bases. This clonotype was obtained from a man aged 18 to 35 in good health and CMV-seronegative. Sequencing used PBMCs. The J gene is TRBJ1-1, the V gene TRBV7-2, with D possibly matching TRBD1 (6 bases). The chain's CDR3 is CASSQDQGPDTEAFF. DNA of the CDR3: TGTGCCAGCAGCCAGGACCAGGGGCCGGACACTGAAGCTTTCTTT.